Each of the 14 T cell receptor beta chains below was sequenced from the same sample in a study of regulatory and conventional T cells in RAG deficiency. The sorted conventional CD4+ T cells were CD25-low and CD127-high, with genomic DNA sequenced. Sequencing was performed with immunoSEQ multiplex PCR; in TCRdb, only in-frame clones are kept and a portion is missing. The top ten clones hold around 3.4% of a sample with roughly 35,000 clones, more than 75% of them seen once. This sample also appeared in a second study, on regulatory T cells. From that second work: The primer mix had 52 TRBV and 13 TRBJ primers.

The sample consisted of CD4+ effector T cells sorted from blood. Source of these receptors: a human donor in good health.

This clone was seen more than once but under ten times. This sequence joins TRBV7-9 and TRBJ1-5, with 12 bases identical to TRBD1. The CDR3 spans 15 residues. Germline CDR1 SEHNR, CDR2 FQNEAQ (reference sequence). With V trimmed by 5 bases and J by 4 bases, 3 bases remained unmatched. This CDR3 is CASSRGQGANQPQHF. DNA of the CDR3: TGTGCCAGCAGCAGGGGACAGGGGGCGAATCAGCCCCAGCATTTT.

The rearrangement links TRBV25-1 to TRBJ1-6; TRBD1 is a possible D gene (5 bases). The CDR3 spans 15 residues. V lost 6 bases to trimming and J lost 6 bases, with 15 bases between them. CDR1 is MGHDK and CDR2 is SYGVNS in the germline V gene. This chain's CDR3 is CASSRGGGTNSPLHF. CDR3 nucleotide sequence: TGTGCCAGCAGCCGGGGTGGGGGAACTAATTCACCCCTCCACTTT.

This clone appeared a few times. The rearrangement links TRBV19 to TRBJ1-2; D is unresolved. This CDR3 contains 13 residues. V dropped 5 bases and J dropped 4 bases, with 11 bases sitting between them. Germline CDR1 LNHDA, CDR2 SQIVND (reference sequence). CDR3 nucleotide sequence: TGTGCCAGTAGTTTACGGACTAGCTATGGCTACACCTTC. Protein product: CASSLRTSYGYTF.

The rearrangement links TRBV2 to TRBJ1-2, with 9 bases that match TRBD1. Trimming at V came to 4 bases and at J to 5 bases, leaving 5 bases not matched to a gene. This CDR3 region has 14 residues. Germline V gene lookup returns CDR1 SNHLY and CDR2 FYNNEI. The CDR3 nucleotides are TGTGCCAGCAGTGTCGGGACAGGGAGTTATGGCTACACCTTC. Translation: CASSVGTGSYGYTF.

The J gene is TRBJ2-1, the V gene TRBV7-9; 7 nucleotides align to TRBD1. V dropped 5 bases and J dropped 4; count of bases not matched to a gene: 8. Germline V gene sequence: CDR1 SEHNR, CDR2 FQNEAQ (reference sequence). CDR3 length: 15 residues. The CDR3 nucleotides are TGTGCCAGCAGCCATCGCCGGGACAGTTACAATGAGCAGTTCTTC. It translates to CASSHRRDSYNEQFF. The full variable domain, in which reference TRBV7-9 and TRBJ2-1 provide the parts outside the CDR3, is DTGVSQNPRHKITKRGQNVTFRCDPISEHNRLYWYRQTLGQGPEFLTYFQNEAQLEKSRLLSDRFSAERPKGSFSTLEIQRTEQGDSAMYLCASSHRRDSYNEQFFGPGTRLTVL.

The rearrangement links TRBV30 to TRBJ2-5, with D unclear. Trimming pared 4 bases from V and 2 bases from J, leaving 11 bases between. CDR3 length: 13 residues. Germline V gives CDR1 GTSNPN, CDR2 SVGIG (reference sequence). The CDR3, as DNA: TGTGCCTGGACCAAAGCTGTACAAGAGACCCAGTACTTC. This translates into CAWTKAVQETQYF.

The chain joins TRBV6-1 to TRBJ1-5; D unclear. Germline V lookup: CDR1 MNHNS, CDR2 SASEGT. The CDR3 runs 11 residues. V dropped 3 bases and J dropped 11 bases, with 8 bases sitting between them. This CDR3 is CASSDGRAQHF. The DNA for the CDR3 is TGTGCCAGCAGTGATGGGAGGGCCCAGCATTTT.

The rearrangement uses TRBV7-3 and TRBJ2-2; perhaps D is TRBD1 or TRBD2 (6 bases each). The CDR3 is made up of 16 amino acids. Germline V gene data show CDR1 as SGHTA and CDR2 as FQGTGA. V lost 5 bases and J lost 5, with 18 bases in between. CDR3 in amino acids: CASSQVTGAGTGELFF. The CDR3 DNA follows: TGTGCCAGCAGCCAAGTGACGGGGGCCGGGACCGGGGAGCTGTTTTTT.

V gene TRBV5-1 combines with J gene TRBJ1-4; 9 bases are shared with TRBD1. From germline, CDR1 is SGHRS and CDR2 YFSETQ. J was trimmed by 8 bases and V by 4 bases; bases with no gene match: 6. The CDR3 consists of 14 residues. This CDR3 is CASSLGQGEEKLFF. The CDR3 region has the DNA TGCGCCAGCAGCCTGGGACAGGGAGAGGAAAAACTGTTTTTT.

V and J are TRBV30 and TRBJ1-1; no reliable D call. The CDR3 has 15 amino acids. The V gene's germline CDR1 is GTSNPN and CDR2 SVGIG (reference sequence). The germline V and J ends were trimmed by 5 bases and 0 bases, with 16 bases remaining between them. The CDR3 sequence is CAWAIGPRMNTEAFF. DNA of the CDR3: TGTGCCTGGGCCATAGGGCCGAGGATGAACACTGAAGCTTTCTTT.

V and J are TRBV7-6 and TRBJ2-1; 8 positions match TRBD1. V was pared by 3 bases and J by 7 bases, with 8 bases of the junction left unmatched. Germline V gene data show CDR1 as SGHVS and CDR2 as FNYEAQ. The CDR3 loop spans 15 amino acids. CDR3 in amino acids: CASSFGQGFVNEQFF. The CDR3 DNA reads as TGTGCCAGCAGCTTTGGACAGGGATTCGTAAATGAGCAGTTCTTC.

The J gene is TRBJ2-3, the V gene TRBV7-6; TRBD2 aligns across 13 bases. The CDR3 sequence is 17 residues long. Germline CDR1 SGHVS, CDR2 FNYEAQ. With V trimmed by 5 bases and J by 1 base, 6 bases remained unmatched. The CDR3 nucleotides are TGTGCCAGCAGCCCGCGACTAGCGGGGGGCCGCACAGATACGCAGTATTTT. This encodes CASSPRLAGGRTDTQYF. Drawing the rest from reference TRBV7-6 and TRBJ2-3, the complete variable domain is GAGVSQSPRYKVTKRGQDVALRCDPISGHVSLYWYRQALGQGPEFLTYFNYEAQQDKSGLPNDRFSAERPEGSISTLTIQRTEQRDSAMYRCASSPRLAGGRTDTQYFGPGTRLTVL.

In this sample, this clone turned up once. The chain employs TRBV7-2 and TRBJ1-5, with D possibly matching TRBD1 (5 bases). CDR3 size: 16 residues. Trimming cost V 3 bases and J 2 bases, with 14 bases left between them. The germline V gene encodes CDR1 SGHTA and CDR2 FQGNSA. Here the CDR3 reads CASSFGGGIGNQPQHF. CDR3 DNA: TGTGCCAGCAGCTTCGGTGGGGGGATAGGCAATCAGCCCCAGCATTTT.

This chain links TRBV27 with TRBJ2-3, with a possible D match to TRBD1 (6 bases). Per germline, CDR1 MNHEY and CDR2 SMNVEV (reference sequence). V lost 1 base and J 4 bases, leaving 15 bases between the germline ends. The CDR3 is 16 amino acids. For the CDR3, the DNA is TGTGCCAGCAGTTTATTTGCAGGGGAAGTATCAGATACGCAGTATTTT. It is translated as CASSLFAGEVSDTQYF.